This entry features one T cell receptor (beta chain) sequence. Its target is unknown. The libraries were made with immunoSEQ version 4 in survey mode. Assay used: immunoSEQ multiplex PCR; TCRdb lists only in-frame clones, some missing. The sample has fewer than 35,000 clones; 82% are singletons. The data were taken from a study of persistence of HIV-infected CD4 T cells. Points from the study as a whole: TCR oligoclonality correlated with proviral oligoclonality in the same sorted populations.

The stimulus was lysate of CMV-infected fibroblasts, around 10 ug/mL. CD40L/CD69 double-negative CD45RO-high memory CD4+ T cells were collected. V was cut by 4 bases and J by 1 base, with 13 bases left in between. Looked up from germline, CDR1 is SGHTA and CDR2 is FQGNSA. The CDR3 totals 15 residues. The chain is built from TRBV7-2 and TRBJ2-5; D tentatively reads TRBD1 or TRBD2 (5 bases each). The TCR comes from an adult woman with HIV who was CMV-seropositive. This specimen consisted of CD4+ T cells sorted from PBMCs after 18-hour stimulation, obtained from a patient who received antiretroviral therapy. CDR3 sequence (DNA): TGTGCCAGCAGCTCCAGCCGGGGCAGCCAAGAGACCCAGTACTTC. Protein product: CASSSSRGSQETQYF.